The 13 T cell receptor beta chains reported below all come from one sample, sequenced in a study of T cells in women clearing cervical HPV infection. Only in-frame clones appear in the TCRdb table, and some are missing; sequencing was by immunoSEQ multiplex PCR. The repertoire table contains some 40,000 clones. Material: blood buffy coat. All receptors derive from a woman between 18 and 70 years old with a cervical HPV16 infection that either progressed to CIN3+ or cleared (not recorded which).

As regards this clone: The read stops 3 residues short of the end of the CDR3; the missing end is completed from the germline J gene. The same CDR3 arises from other DNA sequences in this sample as well. This rearrangement joins TRBV19 to TRBJ2-2; 8 bases are shared with TRBD1. The germline gives CDR1 LNHDA, CDR2 SQIVND (reference sequence). This CDR3 is built from 13 residues. The CDR3 loop is CASGRTGNEKLFF. The CDR3 bases that were read are TGTGCCAGTGGCCGGACAGGGAATGAAAAG.

Concerning this clone itself: The read terminates 3 residues ahead of where the CDR3 ends, so the germline J gene completes it. The same CDR3 can be traced to other DNA sequences in this sample. V and J are TRBV7-3 and TRBJ1-3; D is unresolved. CDR1 and CDR2 from the germline V gene are SGHTA and FQGTGA. Between the trimmed V and J ends, which lost 2 bases and 4 bases, there was a span of 12 bases. The CDR3 consists of 15 residues. The covered CDR3 bases are TGTGCCAGCAGCTTAGGCGGAGAGAGGGGAAACACC. This sequence encodes CASSLGGERGNT. The full CDR3 sequence reads CASSLGGERGNTIYF.

Comment on this clone: With the read ending 3 residues before the CDR3 end, the germline J gene is used to fill in that end. This rearrangement joins TRBV30 to TRBJ2-7; the match to TRBD1 covers 9 bases. The CDR3 spans 14 residues. The J segment lost 5 bases and the V segment lost 1 base, leaving 6 bases of the junction unmatched. From germline, CDR1 is GTSNPN and CDR2 SVGIG (reference sequence). The CDR3 region is CAWSARTGVNEQYF. The part of the CDR3 DNA that was read is TGTGCCTGGAGTGCCCGGACAGGGGTGAACGAG.

Details on this clone: Coverage ceases 3 residues before the CDR3 finishes, and the germline J gene fills in the end. This chain joins TRBV20-1 and TRBJ2-3; TRBD2 agrees at 7 bases. V gave up 3 bases and J gave up 8 bases; unmatched junction bases: 14. The CDR3 totals 15 residues. Germline loops: CDR1 DFQATT, CDR2 SNEGSKA (reference sequence). CDR3 region: CSASTPGTNRVTQYF. The DNA read from the CDR3 is TGCAGTGCTAGTACTCCCGGGACTAATCGTGTTACG.

As regards this clone: The read halts 3 residues ahead of the CDR3 end, with the missing end drawn from the germline J gene. V usage is TRBV28 and J usage is TRBJ2-7; D unclear. Trimming shortened V by 2 bases and J by 6 bases, and 8 bases separated the two germline ends. The CDR3 extends over 12 amino acids. In germline, CDR1 is MDHEN, CDR2 SYDVKM. The DNA read from the CDR3 is TGTGCCAGCAGTTTACAGGTTGGCGAG. It is translated as CASSLQVGE. The whole CDR3 is CASSLQVGEQYF.

A word on this clone: The read terminates 3 residues ahead of where the CDR3 ends, so the germline J gene completes it. V usage is TRBV7-2 and J usage is TRBJ1-5, with a tentative D call TRBD1 (6 bases). Germline V gene lookup returns CDR1 SGHTA and CDR2 FQGNSA. The ends were cut back, 5 bases at V and 4 bases at J, with 15 bases in the middle. The CDR3 length is 15 residues. CDR3 loop: CASSPTGGENQPQHF. The sequenced part of the CDR3 DNA is TGTGCCAGCAGCCCGACAGGTGGGGAAAATCAGCCC. Drawing the rest from reference TRBV7-2 and TRBJ1-5, the complete variable domain is GAGVSQSPSNKVTEKGKDVELRCDPISGHTALYWYRQSLGQGLEFLIYFQGNSAPDKSGLPSDRFSAERTGGSVSTLTIQRTQQEDSAVYLCASSPTGGENQPQHFGDGTRLSIL.

Note on this clone: The read falls 3 residues short of the CDR3 end, and the missing part is taken from the germline J gene. The V call is TRBV7-9, the J call TRBJ1-2; the D gene is possibly TRBD1 (5 bases). Deletions cut 1 base from V and 6 bases from J, with 12 bases between. Germline loops: CDR1 SEHNR, CDR2 FQNEAQ (reference sequence). The CDR3 covers 14 residues. The sequenced CDR3 bases are TGTGCCAGCAGCTTAGGGGGGGACGTGGATGGC. Amino acids: CASSLGGDVDG. In full, the CDR3 reads CASSLGGDVDGYTF.

A word on this clone: The read gets to within 3 residues of the CDR3 end, and the germline J gene fills in the rest. V is TRBV5-6 and J is TRBJ2-7, with TRBD1 matching over 9 bases. The CDR3 consists of 14 residues. The ends lost 3 bases at V and 3 bases at J; junction bases unmatched: 4. Germline V gene sequence: CDR1 SGHDT, CDR2 YYEEEE. The covered CDR3 bases are TGTGCCAGCAGCTCCGGACAGGGGAACTACGAG. Amino acids: CASSSGQGNYE. In full, the CDR3 is CASSSGQGNYEQYF.

CDR3 sequence: CASSLGLAYNEQFF. Incomplete CDR3 DNA: TGTGCCAGCAGCTTAGGACTAGCGTACAATGAG. The chain has TRBV11-2 and TRBJ2-1, with TRBD2 matching 8 bases. The CDR3 end is not reached by the read, which stops 3 residues before it; the germline J gene fills it in. V lost 1 base and J lost 4; bases outside the gene matches: 0. The CDR3 loop spans 14 amino acids. Germline values: CDR1 SGHAT, CDR2 FQNNGV.

Concerning this clone itself: The read halts 3 residues ahead of the CDR3 end, with the missing end drawn from the germline J gene. The V call is TRBV30, the J call TRBJ2-2, with D maybe TRBD1 (5 bases). Looked up from germline, CDR1 is GTSNPN and CDR2 is SVGIG (reference sequence). This CDR3 region has 13 residues. This chain's CDR3 is CAWTVRQGEKLFF. CDR3 DNA, as far as it was read: TGTGCCTGGACGGTCAGGCAAGGGGAAAAG.

The sequenced CDR3 bases are TGTGCCAGCAGCTTAGAGGGGGCCGGGGATACG. Its protein product is CASSLEGAGDT. The full CDR3 protein reads CASSLEGAGDTQYF. This sequence joins TRBV7-9 and TRBJ2-3, with TRBD1 matching over 7 bases. Read sequence stops 3 residues before the CDR3 end, and the germline J gene provides the missing end. The germline V gene has CDR1 SEHNR and CDR2 FQNEAQ (reference sequence). The CDR3 has 14 amino acids. V was pared by 1 base and J by 6 bases, with 4 bases of the junction left unmatched.

With respect to this clone: The CDR3 is cut off 3 residues early in the read; its end comes from the germline J gene. The chain employs TRBV7-9 and TRBJ1-2; D may be TRBD1 (5 bases). This CDR3 comprises 12 residues. Germline assignment: CDR1 SEHNR and CDR2 FQNEAQ (reference sequence). The CDR3 is CAIRRGTYDYTF. The part of the CDR3 DNA that was read is TGTGCCATCCGGAGGGGCACCTACGAC.

Concerning this clone: The read is 3 residues too short to cover the CDR3 end, so that end is filled in from the germline J gene. This chain links TRBV6-1 with TRBJ1-4; TRBD1 aligns across 11 bases. Germline CDR1 MNHNS, CDR2 SASEGT. This CDR3 region has 15 residues. The V segment lost 2 bases and the J segment 10 bases; nucleotides outside the gene matches: 6. CDR3 sequence: CASSETDRGPRKLFF. CDR3 DNA (partial): TGTGCCAGCAGTGAAACGGACAGGGGGCCTAGAAAA.